A selection of T cell receptor beta chains follows, all from one sample in a study of radiation and T cells in renal cell carcinoma. Using immunoSEQ multiplex PCR, the repertoire was profiled, and TCRdb retains in-frame clones only, with some absent. Of about 150,000 clones in the sample, 87% were seen once. Sequencing was performed on blood, taken from a patient whose treatment included radiotherapy and nephrectomy. Every receptor here comes from a woman aged 45-65 years with renal cell carcinoma. CDR3s include the opening cysteine and the closing phenylalanine or tryptophan. A D gene is named only where the DNA matches it firmly. Clone size appears in some rows only: once, few, many, or a class for an expanded clone.

J	V	size	D	length	CDR3	DNA
TRBJ1-1	TRBV7-8	NA	TRBD1	16	CASSLDRGRGNTEAFF	TGTGCCAGCAGCTTAGACAGGGGGCGCGGGAACACTGAAGCTTTCTTT
TRBJ2-5	TRBV6-1	NA	TRBD1	14	CASSVGTGKETQYF	TGTGCCAGCAGTGTGGGGACAGGTAAAGAGACCCAGTACTTC
TRBJ2-3	TRBV5-1	NA	TRBD1	14	CASSSDRAADTQYF	TGCGCCAGCAGCTCGGACAGGGCCGCAGATACGCAGTATTTT
TRBJ2-1	TRBV6-6	NA	TRBD2	16	CASSYSSSGGQREQFF	TGTGCCAGCAGTTACTCCTCTAGCGGGGGGCAGCGGGAGCAGTTCTTC
TRBJ2-3	TRBV29-1	NA	NA	12	CSVGGSTDTQYF	TGCAGCGTTGGGGGAAGCACAGATACGCAGTATTTT
TRBJ2-4	TRBV19	NA	TRBD1	15	CASSRTGDSKNIQYF	TGTGCCAGTAGTAGGACAGGGGACAGCAAAAACATTCAGTACTTC
TRBJ1-5	TRBV6-6	NA	NA	15	CASSFAGGGVEPQHF	TGTGCCAGCAGTTTCGCCGGAGGGGGAGTGGAGCCCCAGCATTTT
TRBJ1-4	TRBV2	once	TRBD1	12	CARGQINEKLFF	TGTGCCAGGGGACAGATCAATGAAAAACTGTTTTTT
TRBJ1-5	TRBV19	NA	NA	14	CASMAGYSNQPQHF	TGTGCCAGTATGGCAGGTTATAGCAATCAGCCCCAGCATTTT
TRBJ2-1	TRBV10-2	once	NA	12	CASSDRYNEQFF	TGCGCCAGCAGTGATCGATACAATGAGCAGTTCTTC
TRBJ1-1	TRBV2	NA	NA	13	CASSGQLNTEAFF	TGTGCCAGCAGTGGCCAATTGAACACTGAAGCTTTCTTT
TRBJ2-5	TRBV6-1	NA	NA	13	CASSRDGQETQYF	TGTGCCAGCAGTCGGGACGGCCAAGAGACCCAGTACTTC
TRBJ2-5	TRBV9	NA	NA	15	CASSVDPAVGETQYF	TGTGCCAGCAGCGTCGATCCTGCGGTAGGAGAGACCCAGTACTTC
TRBJ1-1	TRBV10-2	NA	TRBD1	14	CASSGGGGAWEAFF	TGCGCCAGCAGTGGAGGAGGGGGCGCTTGGGAAGCTTTCTTT
TRBJ1-2	TRBV6-8	NA	NA	10	CASSRGGYTF	TGTGCCAGCAGTCGAGGGGGCTACACCTTC
TRBJ2-5	TRBV10-3	once	NA	11	CAISDQETQYF	TGTGCCATCAGTGACCAAGAGACCCAGTACTTC
TRBJ2-2	TRBV7-8	NA	NA	17	CASSSYGGTLGPGELFF	TGTGCCAGCAGCTCATACGGCGGGACCCTTGGGCCCGGGGAGCTGTTTTTT
TRBJ2-7	TRBV6-5	NA	TRBD1	14	CASTKGTGTYEQYF	TGTGCCAGCACCAAGGGGACAGGAACCTACGAGCAGTACTTC
TRBJ2-3	TRBV25-1	NA	TRBD2	17	CASSMGLAGGSTDTQYF	TGTGCCAGCAGTATGGGACTAGCGGGGGGCAGCACAGATACGCAGTATTTT
TRBJ2-7	TRBV7-2	NA	NA	14	CASSLASGVNEQYF	TGTGCCAGCAGCTTAGCGTCAGGGGTCAACGAGCAGTACTTC
TRBJ2-7	TRBV6-5	NA	NA	13	CASRFTGTYEQYF	TGTGCCAGCCGGTTCACAGGGACCTACGAGCAGTACTTC
TRBJ2-3	TRBV6-1	NA	TRBD2	17	CASSKGRSGGTTDTQYF	TGTGCCAGCAGTAAAGGACGGAGCGGGGGGACCACAGATACGCAGTATTTT
TRBJ1-2	TRBV9	once	NA	15	CASSDLRGPINGYTF	TGTGCCAGCAGCGACCTCCGGGGACCGATAAATGGCTACACCTTC
TRBJ2-7	TRBV18	NA	NA	12	CASSPPSGEGYF	TGTGCCAGCTCACCACCGTCGGGAGAGGGGTACTTC
TRBJ2-1	TRBV19	NA	NA	14	CASSIEAQNFEQFF	TGTGCCAGTAGTATAGAGGCACAAAATTTTGAGCAGTTCTTC
TRBJ2-1	TRBV14	NA	TRBD1	14	CASSQVWTGDEQFF	TGTGCCAGCAGCCAAGTCTGGACAGGGGATGAGCAGTTCTTC
TRBJ1-3	TRBV5-4	NA	TRBD1	16	CASSSVQGASGNTIYF	TGTGCCAGCAGCAGCGTACAGGGGGCCTCTGGAAACACCATATATTTT
TRBJ2-3	TRBV11-2	NA	TRBD2	15	CASSTSGGAADTQYF	TGTGCCAGCAGCACAAGCGGGGGGGCCGCAGATACGCAGTATTTT
TRBJ1-2	TRBV11-2	few	TRBD1	16	CASSSRRTGSNYGYTF	TGTGCCAGCAGCTCCAGACGGACAGGGTCGAACTATGGCTACACCTTC
TRBJ1-2	TRBV6-5	NA	NA	14	CASSYSTGTDGYTF	TGTGCCAGCAGTTACTCCACCGGGACGGATGGCTACACCTTC
TRBJ1-2	TRBV10-1	NA	NA	12	CASTRDVYGYTF	TGCGCCAGCACTCGGGACGTCTATGGCTACACCTTC
TRBJ1-2	TRBV5-4	NA	NA	14	CASRPAGANYGYTF	TGTGCCTCCAGACCGGCAGGGGCTAACTATGGCTACACCTTC
TRBJ2-4	TRBV4-1	NA	TRBD1	15	CASSRPGTGKNIQYF	TGCGCCAGCAGCCGTCCCGGGACAGGGAAAAACATTCAGTACTTC
TRBJ1-5	TRBV6-6	NA	NA	13	CAARAGRNQPQHF	TGTGCCGCCAGGGCAGGGCGCAATCAGCCCCAGCATTTT
TRBJ1-1	TRBV21-1	NA	NA	16	CASSIRWAERKEEAFF	TGTGCCAGCAGCATAAGATGGGCAGAGAGAAAAGAGGAAGCTTTCTTT
TRBJ2-7	TRBV2	NA	NA	12	CASRLHLYEQYF	TGTGCCAGCAGACTACATCTCTACGAGCAGTACTTC
TRBJ2-4	TRBV11-1	NA	TRBD1	16	CASSHRAGGTINIQYF	TGTGCCAGCAGCCACCGGGCAGGGGGCACGATTAACATTCAGTACTTC
TRBJ2-3	TRBV11-2	NA	TRBD1	16	CASSLLQTGGADTQYF	TGTGCCAGCAGCTTACTACAGACAGGGGGAGCAGATACGCAGTATTTT
TRBJ2-3	TRBV6-5	NA	NA	16	CASSYSRGSWTDTQYF	TGTGCCAGCAGTTACTCGAGGGGGTCGTGGACAGATACGCAGTATTTT
TRBJ2-3	TRBV19	NA	TRBD2	17	CASKRKKAGEHTDTQYF	TGTGCCAGTAAACGCAAGAAAGCGGGGGAGCACACAGATACGCAGTATTTT
TRBJ1-6	TRBV5-1	NA	NA	18	CASSLDERDSSYNSPLHF	TGCGCCAGCAGCTTGGATGAACGGGATAGCTCCTATAATTCACCCCTCCACTTT
TRBJ1-2	TRBV25-1	NA	TRBD1	14	CASSEGVQGDGYTF	TGTGCCAGCAGTGAAGGTGTACAGGGGGATGGCTACACCTTC
TRBJ1-2	TRBV6-4	few	TRBD1	15	CASRPRTGDWIGYTF	TGTGCCAGCAGGCCCCGGACAGGGGATTGGATTGGCTACACCTTC
TRBJ2-3	TRBV5-1	NA	TRBD1	16	CASSKTGGAPADTQYF	TGCGCCAGCAGCAAAACAGGGGGCGCCCCGGCAGATACGCAGTATTTT
TRBJ2-5	TRBV9	NA	TRBD1	14	CASSPGTGVETQYF	TGTGCCAGCAGCCCAGGGACAGGAGTGGAGACCCAGTACTTC
TRBJ2-1	TRBV6-1	NA	TRBD1	15	CAALSRDRGRSEQFF	TGTGCCGCTTTATCCCGGGACAGGGGGCGGAGTGAGCAGTTCTTC
TRBJ2-7	TRBV4-1	NA	NA	15	CASSQGLQASYEQYF	TGCGCCAGCAGCCAGGGTCTACAGGCTTCGTACGAGCAGTACTTC